The clone carrying this TCR beta chain has ten or more counts. As yet, its antigen is unknown. The authors amplified TCR beta CDR3 regions from RNA transcripts. Second-round multiplex PCR came after a first-round RT-PCR that employed HTBI primers. TCRdb re-derived calls from the multiplex PCR reads in MiXCR, one entry per CDR3 protein. The sample yields roughly 1.1 million distinct CDR3 sequences, around a third seen once. Germline assignment: CDR1 SGHNT and CDR2 YENEEA. Between the trimmed V and J ends, which lost 5 bases and 3 bases, there was a span of 7 bases. This CDR3 region has 12 residues. This record comes from a study of Graves' ophthalmopathy and Graves' hyperthyroidism. Study-wide results and caveats: Using a 13-signature model, the authors split ophthalmopathy from stable hyperthyroidism, with roughly 90% sensitivity and 80% to 84% specificity.

The authors diagnosed from clinical symptoms, serum thyroxine, TRAb, thyroid ultrasound and orbital computed tomography. This sequence was found in an adult man with Graves' hyperthyroidism. The chain employs TRBV11-3 and TRBJ1-1, with D uncertain. Sequencing used peripheral blood or thyroid tissue (not recorded which). The DNA for the CDR3 is TGTGCCAGCAGCAATCTCGACACTGAAGCTTTCTTT. This translates into CASSNLDTEAFF.